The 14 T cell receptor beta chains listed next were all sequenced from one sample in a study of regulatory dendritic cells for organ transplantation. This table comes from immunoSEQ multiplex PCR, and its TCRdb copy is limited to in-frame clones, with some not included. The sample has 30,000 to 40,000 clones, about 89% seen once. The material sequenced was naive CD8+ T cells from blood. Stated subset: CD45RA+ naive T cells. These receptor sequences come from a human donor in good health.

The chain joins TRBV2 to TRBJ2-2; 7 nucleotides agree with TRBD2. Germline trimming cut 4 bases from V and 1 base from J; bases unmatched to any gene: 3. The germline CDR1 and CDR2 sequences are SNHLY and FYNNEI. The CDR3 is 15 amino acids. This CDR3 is CASSVLAVNTGELFF. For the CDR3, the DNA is TGTGCCAGCAGTGTTCTAGCGGTGAACACCGGGGAGCTGTTTTTT.

CDR3 DNA sequence: TGTGCCAGCAGCCCCCACAACACTGAAGCTTTCTTT. It translates to CASSPHNTEAFF. The chain carries TRBV5-6 and TRBJ1-1; no clear D. Trimming removed 4 bases from V and 2 bases from J, with 6 bases in between. Germline CDR1 is SGHDT and CDR2 is YYEEEE. This CDR3 region has 12 residues.

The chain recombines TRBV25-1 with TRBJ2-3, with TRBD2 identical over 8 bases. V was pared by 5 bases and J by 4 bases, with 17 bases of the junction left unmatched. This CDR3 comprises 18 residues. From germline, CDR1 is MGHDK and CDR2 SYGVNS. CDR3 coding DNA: TGTGCCAGCAGTACCAGCGGGAGTATCGCCTCGGGCCCAGATACGCAGTATTTT. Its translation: CASSTSGSIASGPDTQYF.

CDR3 amino acids: CALQVGVTYEQYF. CDR3 bases: TGTGCCCTGCAGGTCGGGGTAACCTACGAGCAGTACTTC. This chain uses TRBV2 with TRBJ2-7; possibly TRBD2 for D (5 bases). The CDR3 consists of 13 residues. V lost 11 bases, J lost 2 bases, and 16 bases lay in between. In germline, CDR1 is SNHLY, CDR2 FYNNEI.

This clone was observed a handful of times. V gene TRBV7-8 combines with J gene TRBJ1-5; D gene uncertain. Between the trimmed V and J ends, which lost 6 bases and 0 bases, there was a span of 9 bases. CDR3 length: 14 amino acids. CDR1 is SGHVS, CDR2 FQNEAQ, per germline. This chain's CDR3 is CASRIGGSNQPQHF. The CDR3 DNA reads TGTGCCAGCAGAATAGGTGGTAGCAATCAGCCCCAGCATTTT.

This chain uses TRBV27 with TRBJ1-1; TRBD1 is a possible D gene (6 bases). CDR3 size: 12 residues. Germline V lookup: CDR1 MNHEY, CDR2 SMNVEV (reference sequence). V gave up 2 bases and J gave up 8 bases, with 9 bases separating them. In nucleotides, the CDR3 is TGTGCCAGCAGTTTAACCGGGACAGAAGCTTTCTTT. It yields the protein CASSLTGTEAFF.

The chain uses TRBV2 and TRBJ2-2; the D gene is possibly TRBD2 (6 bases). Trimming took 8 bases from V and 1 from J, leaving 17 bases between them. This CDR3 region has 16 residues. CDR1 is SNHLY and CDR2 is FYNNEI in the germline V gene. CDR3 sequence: CASGSEGFRNTGELFF. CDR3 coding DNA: TGTGCCAGCGGTTCGGAGGGGTTCAGGAACACCGGGGAGCTGTTTTTT.

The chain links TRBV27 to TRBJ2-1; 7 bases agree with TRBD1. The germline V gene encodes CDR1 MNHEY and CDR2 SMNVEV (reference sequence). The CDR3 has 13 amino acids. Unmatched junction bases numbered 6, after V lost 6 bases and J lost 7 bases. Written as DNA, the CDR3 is TGTGCCAGCAGAACAGGGGTAGTTAATGAGCAGTTCTTC. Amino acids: CASRTGVVNEQFF.

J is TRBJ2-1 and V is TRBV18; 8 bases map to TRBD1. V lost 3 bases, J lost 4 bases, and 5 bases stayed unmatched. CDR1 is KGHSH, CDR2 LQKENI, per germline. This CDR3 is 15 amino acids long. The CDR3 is CASSPPGQEYNEQFF. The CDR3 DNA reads TGTGCCAGCTCACCTCCGGGACAGGAGTACAATGAGCAGTTCTTC.

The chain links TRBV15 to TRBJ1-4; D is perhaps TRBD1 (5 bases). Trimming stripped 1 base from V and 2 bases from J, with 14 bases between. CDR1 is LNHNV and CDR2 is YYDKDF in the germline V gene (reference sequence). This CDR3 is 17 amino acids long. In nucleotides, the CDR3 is TGTGCCACCAGCAGAGCCGACAGCAGGTTTACTAATGAAAAACTGTTTTTT. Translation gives CATSRADSRFTNEKLFF.

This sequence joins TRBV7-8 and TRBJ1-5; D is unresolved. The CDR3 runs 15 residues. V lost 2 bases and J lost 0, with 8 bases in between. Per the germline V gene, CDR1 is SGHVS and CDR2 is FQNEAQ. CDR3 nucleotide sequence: TGTGCCAGCAGCTTACCTGCGAATAGCAATCAGCCCCAGCATTTT. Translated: CASSLPANSNQPQHF.

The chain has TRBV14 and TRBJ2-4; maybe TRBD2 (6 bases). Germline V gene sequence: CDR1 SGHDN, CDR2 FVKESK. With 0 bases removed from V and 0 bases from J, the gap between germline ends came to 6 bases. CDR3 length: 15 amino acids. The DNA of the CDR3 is TGTGCCAGCAGCCAAGAGGGACTAGCCAAAAACATTCAGTACTTC. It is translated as CASSQEGLAKNIQYF.

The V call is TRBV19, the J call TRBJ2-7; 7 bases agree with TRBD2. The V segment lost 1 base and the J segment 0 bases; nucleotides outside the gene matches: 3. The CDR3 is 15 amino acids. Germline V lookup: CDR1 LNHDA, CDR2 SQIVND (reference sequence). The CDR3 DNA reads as TGTGCCAGTAGTATAGGGGAGGGAGCCTCCTACGAGCAGTACTTC. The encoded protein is CASSIGEGASYEQYF.

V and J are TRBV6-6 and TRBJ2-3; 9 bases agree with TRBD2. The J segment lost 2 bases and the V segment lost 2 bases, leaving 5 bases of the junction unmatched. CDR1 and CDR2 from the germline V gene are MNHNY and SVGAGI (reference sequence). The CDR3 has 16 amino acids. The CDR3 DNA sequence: TGTGCCAGCAGTTACAAGCTAGCGGGGTTCACAGATACGCAGTATTTT. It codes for CASSYKLAGFTDTQYF.